A selection of T cell receptor beta chains follows, all from one sample in a study of CD8+CD57+ T cells in acquired aplastic anemia. One entry per CDR3 protein, called by TCRdb with MiXCR from the reads. The sample has 150,000 to 200,000 distinct CDR3 sequences; 40% to 60% are singletons. Sequencing was done on a sample of sorted CD4+, CD8+, or CD8+CD57+ T cells (not recorded which) from PBMCs. Receptors originate from a human donor with aplastic anemia. Both conserved end residues are part of each CDR3. A D gene is named only where the DNA matches it firmly. Clone size is not always given. Where it is, it says once, few, many or a class for expanded clones.

V	size	J	D	DNA	CDR3
TRBV25-1	.	TRBJ1-2	.	TGTGCCAGCAGTGAATATCGCTCGGCGGGCAGGGCTTCCACGCACGGCTACACCTTC	CASSEYRSAGRASTHGYTF
TRBV10-3	many	TRBJ2-3	.	TGTGCCATCACCGACCAAGAGAAACCCACAGATACGCAGTATTTT	CAITDQEKPTDTQYF
TRBV14	many	TRBJ1-3	.	TGTGCCAGCAGCCCCTACCCCACAGGGAGCTCTGGAAACACCATATATTTT	CASSPYPTGSSGNTIYF
TRBV10-3	many	TRBJ2-7	TRBD2	TGTGCCATCACTGAAGCGGGGTCCTACGAGCAGTACTTC	CAITEAGSYEQYF
TRBV10-2	many	TRBJ2-7	.	TGCGCCAGCAGTGAGGGGGCTCGGGAGCAGTACTTC	CASSEGAREQYF
TRBV7-2	many	TRBJ2-7	.	TGTGCCAGCAGCTTAGAAGCTATTAACGAGCAGTACTTC	CASSLEAINEQYF
TRBV2	many	TRBJ2-7	.	TGTGCCAGCAGTGATGGACCGGGACATTACATCTACGAGCAGTACTTC	CASSDGPGHYIYEQYF
TRBV7-9	.	TRBJ1-2	.	TGTGCCAGCAGGGGGGTCAGGTTCTTAGATGGCTACACCTTC	CASRGVRFLDGYTF
TRBV7-9	.	TRBJ2-2	TRBD1	TGTGCCAGCAGCTTACGGAAACAGGGGGCAGGGGAGCTGTTTTTT	CASSLRKQGAGELFF
TRBV19	many	TRBJ1-5	.	TGTGCCAGTAGTATAGGAGGTCAGCCCCAGCATTTT	CASSIGGQPQHF
TRBV29-1	.	TRBJ2-1	.	TGCAGCGTTGAAAGAGGGGCGACCTACAATGAGCAGTTCTTC	CSVERGATYNEQFF
TRBV28	few	TRBJ1-2	TRBD1	TGTGCCAGCTGCTTCGACAGGGGGGATGGCTACACCTTC	CASCFDRGDGYTF
TRBV27	.	TRBJ2-3	.	TGTGCCAGCAGCTCGTGGAGAAATACGCAGTATTTT	CASSSWRNTQYF
TRBV15	many	TRBJ2-3	.	TGTGCCACCAGCCGTGGAGGGGCCGATAGCACAGATACGCAGTATTTT	CATSRGGADSTDTQYF
TRBV29-1	.	TRBJ2-1	.	TGCAGCCAAGGGTCCCGCCCCCCGGTAGTCGAGCAGTTCTTC	CSQGSRPPVVEQFF
TRBV7-3	.	TRBJ1-6	.	TGTGCCAGCAGTATCCCGGCCTGGGATTCACCCCTCCACTTT	CASSIPAWDSPLHF
TRBV6-1	many	TRBJ1-2	TRBD1	TGTGCCAGCAGGGCCCGCGGGACAGGGGTCGGCTACACCTTC	CASRARGTGVGYTF
TRBV29-1	.	TRBJ2-3	.	TGCAGCGTTGTAGGTTCTAGAGACAATGAGCAGTATTTT	CSVVGSRDNEQYF